Listed below are T cell receptor beta chains from one sample, sequenced in a study of patients and donors after allogeneic stem cell transplantation. MiXCR, applied by TCRdb to the RT-PCR reads, yields one record per CDR3 protein. The sample has more than 850,000 distinct CDR3 sequences; under 20% are singletons. The source material was blood, either unsorted or a sorted T cell fraction (not recorded which). The receptors originated from a human donor who was either an allogeneic HSCT recipient or a stem cell or donor lymphocyte infusion donor (not recorded which). It is not recorded whose cells these are; they may come from a transplant donor. Both conserved end residues are part of each CDR3. A D gene is named only where the DNA matches it firmly. Size tells how often a clone was seen (once, few, many) or the class of an expanded clone, and some rows leave it out.

d_call clone_size j_call v_call cdr3_length cdr3_aa cdr3_nt
- - TRBJ1-2 TRBV6-2/TRBV6-3 13 CATSNVLGAGYTF TGTGCCACATCAAACGTATTAGGCGCTGGCTACACCTTC
- - TRBJ2-7 TRBV4-1 15 CASSQGLASSYEQYF TGCGCCAGCAGCCAAGGGCTAGCGTCCTCCTACGAGCAGTACTTC
TRBD2 - TRBJ2-3 TRBV9 18 CASSVAGTSGRATDTQYF TGTGCCAGCAGCGTAGCGGGGACTAGCGGGAGGGCCACAGATACGCAGTATTTT
TRBD2 - TRBJ2-5 TRBV7-9 15 CASSALAGEGETQYF TGTGCCAGCAGCGCTTTAGCGGGAGAGGGGGAGACCCAGTACTTC
- few TRBJ1-3 TRBV12-3/TRBV12-4 16 CASSLMGRGSGNTIYF TGTGCCAGCAGTTTGATGGGAAGGGGCTCTGGAAACACCATATATTTT
- few TRBJ2-7 TRBV7-6 16 CASSARRGGSFYEQYF TGTGCCAGCAGCGCCCGTAGGGGTGGTTCTTTCTACGAGCAGTACTTC
- few TRBJ2-2 TRBV25-1 13 CASRIGATGELFF TGTGCCAGCAGGATAGGCGCGACCGGGGAGCTGTTTTTT
- - TRBJ2-3 TRBV6-5 16 CASSYKGTDYTDTQYF TGTGCCAGCAGTTACAAGGGGACGGATTACACAGATACGCAGTATTTT
- few TRBJ2-2 TRBV20-1 15 CSARGRRRGTGELFF TGCAGTGCTAGAGGTCGGCGGAGGGGGACCGGGGAGCTGTTTTTT
- - TRBJ2-3 TRBV5-1 14 CASSLGLPLLTQYF TGCGCCAGCAGCTTGGGGTTACCCCTTCTAACGCAGTATTTT
- - TRBJ1-2 TRBV30 16 CAWSPGQPRLFYGYTF TGTGCCTGGAGTCCCGGACAGCCACGTTTATTCTATGGCTACACCTTC
- few TRBJ2-4 TRBV5-1 14 CASSLVGVGDIQYF TGCGCCAGCAGCTTGGTTGGGGTTGGGGACATTCAGTACTTC
- - TRBJ1-2 TRBV4-1 13 CASSLRRDYGYTF TGCGCCAGCAGCCTTCGAAGAGACTATGGCTACACCTTC
- few TRBJ2-7 TRBV5-1 15 CASSPRGDGSYEQYF TGCGCCAGCAGCCCCCGAGGGGACGGTTCCTACGAGCAGTACTTC
- - TRBJ2-7 TRBV5-6 17 CASSLRPGQPEYYEQYF TGTGCCAGCTCCCTCCGGCCGGGACAACCTGAGTACTACGAGCAGTACTTC
- - TRBJ2-1 TRBV20-1 13 CSASASRYNEQFF TGCAGTGCTAGCGCCAGCCGCTACAATGAGCAGTTCTTC
- few TRBJ1-1 TRBV3-1 15 CASSQGTTWSTEAFF TGTGCCAGCAGCCAGGGGACTACATGGAGCACTGAAGCTTTCTTT
TRBD1 - TRBJ2-1 TRBV4-3 16 CASSQTGTGTYNEQFF TGCGCCAGCAGCCAGACCGGGACAGGGACTTACAATGAGCAGTTCTTC
- few TRBJ2-7 TRBV4-1 13 CASSRALSYEQYF TGCGCCAGCTCCCGGGCCTTATCCTACGAGCAGTACTTC
- few TRBJ2-3 TRBV29-1 13 CSVARGSTDTQYF TGCAGCGTTGCCAGGGGTAGCACAGATACGCAGTATTTT
- many TRBJ2-7 TRBV10-3 13 CAISEDRNYEQYF TGTGCCATCAGTGAGGACAGGAACTACGAGCAGTACTTC
TRBD2 many TRBJ2-5 TRBV20-1 16 CSARVTSGRVQETQYF TGCAGTGCTAGGGTGACTAGCGGGAGGGTCCAAGAGACCCAGTACTTC
TRBD2 few TRBJ2-7 TRBV7-2 16 CASSLEWSGGNYEQYF TGTGCCAGCAGCTTAGAGTGGAGCGGGGGAAATTACGAGCAGTACTTC
- - TRBJ2-1 TRBV10-3 18 CAISEPALSDLTNNEQFF TGTGCCATCAGTGAGCCAGCGCTTAGCGACCTGACTAACAATGAGCAGTTCTTC
- - TRBJ2-5 TRBV19 14 CASSRLGQEETQYF TGTGCCAGTAGTAGACTAGGACAGGAAGAGACCCAGTACTTC
- - TRBJ2-7 TRBV15 14 CATSRDGGAYEQYF TGTGCCACCAGCAGAGATGGGGGCGCGTACGAGCAGTACTTC